One T cell receptor beta chain is described in this entry. What it recognizes is unknown. Germline assignment: CDR1 SQVTM and CDR2 ANQGSEA. CDR3 length equals 13 residues. The V segment lost 5 bases and the J segment 6 bases; nucleotides outside the gene matches: 8. Measured with immunoSEQ multiplex PCR; TCRdb has only the in-frame clones, and not every one. Counted here are around 48,000 clones, roughly 31% occurring once; the ten biggest clones make up 2.9%. The record originates from a study of tumour-infiltrating T cells in Burkitt lymphoma. The overall study: The Burkitt lymphoma cohort spanned all epidemiological subtypes. Overall and progression-free survival were predicted by productive clonality.

Whole-study findings and limits: Many Burkitt lymphoma patients shared several public clonotypes.

V and J are TRBV29-1 and TRBJ2-3; TRBD1 matches at 7 bases. The material sequenced was tumor tissue. This TCR was recovered from a human donor with Burkitt lymphoma. CDR3 bases: TGCAGCGTTCTTAAAGGGGGCTTGGATACGCAGTATTTT. Its translation is CSVLKGGLDTQYF.